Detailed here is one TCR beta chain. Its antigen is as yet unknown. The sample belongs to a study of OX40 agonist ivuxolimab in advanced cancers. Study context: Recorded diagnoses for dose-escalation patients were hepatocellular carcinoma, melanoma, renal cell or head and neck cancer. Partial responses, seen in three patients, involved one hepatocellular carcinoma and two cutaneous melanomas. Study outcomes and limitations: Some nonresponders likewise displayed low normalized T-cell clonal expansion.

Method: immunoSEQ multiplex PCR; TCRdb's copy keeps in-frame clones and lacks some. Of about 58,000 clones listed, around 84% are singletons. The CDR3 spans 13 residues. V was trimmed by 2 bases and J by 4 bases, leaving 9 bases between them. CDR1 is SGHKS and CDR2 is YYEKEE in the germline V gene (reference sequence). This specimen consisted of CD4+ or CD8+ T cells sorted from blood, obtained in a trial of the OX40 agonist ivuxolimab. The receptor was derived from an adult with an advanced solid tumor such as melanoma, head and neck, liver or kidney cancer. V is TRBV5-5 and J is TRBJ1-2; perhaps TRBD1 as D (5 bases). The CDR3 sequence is CASSLPGGYGYTF. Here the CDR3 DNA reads TGTGCCAGCAGCTTACCTGGGGGCTATGGCTACACCTTC.